The subject of this entry is one T cell receptor beta chain. Libraries were prepared by immunoSEQ multiplex PCR; TCRdb keeps only in-frame clonotypes and omits some of them. This table holds about 160,000 clones, 70% to 85% found once. The data were obtained in a study of cytotoxic CD8 clonotypes in ibrutinib-treated CLL. The sequence came from a human donor with chronic lymphocytic leukemia. Here the sequenced sample was PBMCs, taken after 12 months of ibrutinib treatment.

The CDR3, as DNA: TGCGCCAGCAGCCAAGATTCGGGTAGGGGAGCCCAGCATTTT. Translated, it gives CASSQDSGRGAQHF. This chain connects TRBV4-3 to TRBJ1-5, with D perhaps matching TRBD1 (5 bases). Germline assignment: CDR1 LGHNA and CDR2 YSLEER. CDR3 size: 14 residues. Trimming cost V 0 bases and J 11 bases, with 14 bases left between them.